The sequence of this T cell receptor beta chain was determined in a study of blood T cell repertoires in COVID-19 (dated by TCRdb to 2020 to 2022). Study-level background: Samples from collaborators originated in the United States, Italy and Spain and spanned both the acute and convalescent phases of COVID-19. A freely available public database, intended as a resource for researchers studying the immune response to SARS-CoV-2, is where the repertoires were released. Where available, HLA class I and class II types were obtained from metadata supplied by the sample provider rather than from assay-based typing. Nearly every sample came with metadata listing a de-identified subject ID, COVID-19 status, age in years and sex. Deeply sampled blood TCRbeta repertoires from subjects exposed to, actively infected with, or recovered from COVID-19 were included in the dataset. Samples came from the ongoing ImmuneRACE study (first 160 participants) plus 1,254 subjects from 6 global collaborators. The prospective study material was composed of cDNA or gDNA derived from T cells, B-cell-depleted T cells, or PBMCs.

Summary of the overall study and its limitations: The quantity of clinical and demographic metadata differed by source and by participant and was supplied without curation.

Comment on this clone: The specificity of this receptor is unknown. Base qualities were left out, and no much larger clone turns up one base away.

Collaborating institutions collected whole blood in K2EDTA tubes following their own protocols. Collaborator samples were shipped for TCRbeta analysis as frozen whole blood, isolated PBMCs, or DNA extracted from either sample type. V is pruned by 5 bases and J by 6 bases, leaving 6 bases of the junction without a gene match. Reading from cysteine to phenylalanine, the CDR3 counts 16 amino acids. Here the CDR3 DNA is all that survives: 48 bases in frame from base 1. The germline V gene (reference sequence) supplies CDR1 SEHNR and CDR2 FQNEAQ. The immunoSEQ Assay, a bias-controlled multiplex PCR, was used to amplify TCRbeta CDR3 regions from genomic DNA. The study's processing was this. Within the assay, amplification of reference gene primers was used to estimate how many nucleated cells each sample contained. To quantify the absolute abundance of each unique TCRbeta CDR3 rearrangement, sequence reads were collapsed and filtered. For each sample, productive Simpson clonality was calculated by taking the square root of Simpson's diversity index across productive rearrangements. TCRdb retrieved this table from immuneACCESS and kept in-frame rearrangements only. Not all clones are present; in checked studies, unresolved V genes account for under half, and no reason is known for the remainder. V, J and clone size reflect that table, while D and trimming were determined from the DNA. The sample contains about 230,000 clones, about nine tenths of them found a single time. Of the sample, 2.7% falls within the top ten clones.

The sequenced material came from peripheral blood. The clonotype was recovered from a woman aged 60 to 75 with acute or convalescent COVID-19. The chain joins TRBV7-9 to TRBJ2-1, and TRBD2 matches 14 of the central bases. Here the CDR3 is given as CASSAPGLAGVNEQFF. The DNA sequence is as follows: TGTGCCAGCAGCGCACCGGGACTAGCGGGGGTCAATGAGCAGTTCTTC.